This is a list of T cell receptor beta chains from one sample in a study of blood T cell repertoires in COVID-19. Sequenced by immunoSEQ multiplex PCR; TCRdb stores in-frame clones only, minus some. The sample carries a few hundred thousand clones, 89% recorded once. The source material was peripheral blood. The receptors originated from an older woman with COVID-19, enrolled during active disease. Both conserved end residues are part of each CDR3. Each record gives: V gene, clone size, D gene, J gene, CDR3 protein, CDR3 DNA. A D gene is named only where the DNA matches it firmly. Clone size is stated in some rows and not others, as once, few, many or a class when expanded.

TRBV27	.	.	TRBJ1-5	CASSLSRVSQPQHF	TGTGCCAGCAGTTTGTCCAGGGTCTCTCAGCCCCAGCATTTT
TRBV10-3	.	.	TRBJ1-2	CAIMATGNGYTF	TGTGCCATTATGGCAACGGGGAATGGCTACACCTTC
TRBV5-1	.	TRBD2	TRBJ2-1	CASSAGTTPNEQFF	TGCGCCAGCAGCGCGGGGACTACTCCCAATGAGCAGTTCTTC
TRBV28	.	.	TRBJ2-2	CASTPPPRTGELFF	TGTGCCAGCACCCCACCCCCCAGAACCGGGGAGCTGTTTTTT
TRBV7-8	.	.	TRBJ2-3	CASSLGSQDTQYF	TGTGCCAGCAGCTTGGGGAGTCAGGATACGCAGTATTTT
TRBV6-5	.	.	TRBJ2-1	CASGYSEGEKFF	TGTGCCAGCGGGTATAGCGAGGGGGAGAAGTTCTTC
TRBV4-1	.	TRBD2	TRBJ2-1	CASSQAPRLAGEGRNEQFF	TGCGCCAGCAGCCAAGCGCCGAGACTAGCGGGGGAGGGTCGGAATGAGCAGTTCTTC
TRBV19	.	TRBD1	TRBJ2-5	CASSPGQTREETQYF	TGTGCCAGTAGTCCGGGACAGACACGGGAAGAGACCCAGTACTTC
TRBV27	once	.	TRBJ1-4	CASSLGGANEKLFF	TGTGCCAGCAGTTTAGGGGGGGCTAATGAAAAACTGTTTTTT
TRBV19	.	.	TRBJ1-3	CASSGISINRNTIYF	TGTGCCAGTTCAGGGATCTCAATCAACAGAAACACCATATATTTT
TRBV7-3	few	TRBD1	TRBJ1-1	CASSRSGQSNTEAFF	TGTGCCAGCAGTCGTTCGGGACAGTCGAACACTGAAGCTTTCTTT
TRBV4-1	once	TRBD2	TRBJ2-7	CASSRIPGLPNEQYF	TGCGCCAGCAGCCGCATTCCGGGACTACCTAACGAGCAGTACTTC
TRBV6-1	.	.	TRBJ1-6	CASSDTGSNRAVNSPLHF	TGTGCCAGCAGTGATACAGGGTCCAACAGGGCCGTAAATTCACCCCTCCACTTT
TRBV19	.	.	TRBJ1-2	CASSIGGQGGGYTF	TGTGCCAGTAGTATCGGAGGGCAGGGTGGTGGCTACACCTTC
TRBV11-2	.	.	TRBJ2-7	CASSPSKEQYF	TGTGCCAGCAGCCCGAGCAAGGAGCAGTACTTC
TRBV11-2	.	TRBD2	TRBJ2-5	CATTSAGGPRETQYF	TGTGCCACCACTTCGGCGGGGGGGCCTCGAGAGACCCAGTACTTC
TRBV28	.	.	TRBJ2-7	CASSPPPGPYEQYF	TGTGCCAGCAGTCCTCCCCCGGGTCCGTACGAGCAGTACTTC
TRBV7-6	once	TRBD1	TRBJ1-1	CASSLTGATEAFF	TGTGCCAGCAGCTTAACAGGGGCCACTGAAGCTTTCTTT
TRBV5-1	.	TRBD1	TRBJ1-2	CASSVGTALGYTF	TGCGCCAGCAGCGTTGGGACAGCTCTTGGCTACACCTTC
TRBV5-6	.	TRBD1	TRBJ2-5	CASSLGTGLQETQYF	TGTGCCAGCAGCTTGGGGACAGGGCTCCAAGAGACCCAGTACTTC
TRBV7-9	.	.	TRBJ1-1	CASSFGWAKNTEAFF	TGTGCCAGCAGCTTCGGTTGGGCGAAGAACACTGAAGCTTTCTTT
TRBV5-1	.	.	TRBJ2-5	CASSLAAGQETQYF	TGCGCCAGCAGCTTGGCAGCCGGGCAAGAGACCCAGTACTTC
TRBV5-1	.	TRBD2	TRBJ2-7	CASSRIAGVISYEQYF	TGCGCCAGCAGCAGGATAGCGGGGGTTATTTCCTACGAGCAGTACTTC
TRBV5-5	.	.	TRBJ1-5	CASSLWTLNQPQHF	TGTGCCAGCAGCTTGTGGACACTGAATCAGCCCCAGCATTTT
TRBV21-1	.	.	TRBJ1-2	CASSKEGDGYTF	TGTGCCAGCAGCAAAGAGGGGGATGGCTACACCTTC
TRBV7-3	.	.	TRBJ1-1	CASSYSKNTEAFF	TGTGCCAGCAGCTACAGTAAGAACACTGAAGCTTTCTTT
TRBV7-2	.	TRBD1	TRBJ1-6	CASSLEGGTGAAPLHF	TGTGCCAGCAGCTTAGAGGGCGGGACAGGGGCGGCACCCCTCCACTTT
TRBV3-1/TRBV3-2	.	TRBD2	TRBJ2-5	CASSHRGGGETQYF	TGTGCCAGCAGCCATCGGGGGGGAGGAGAGACCCAGTACTTC
TRBV9	.	TRBD2	TRBJ2-7	CASSAGLAGSYEQYF	TGTGCCAGCAGCGCGGGACTAGCGGGCTCCTACGAGCAGTACTTC
TRBV24-1	.	TRBD1	TRBJ2-3	CATSDTGVEDTQYF	TGTGCCACCAGTGACACAGGGGTGGAAGATACGCAGTATTTT
TRBV7-8	.	.	TRBJ2-6	CASSFKLHPSGANVLTF	TGTGCCAGCAGCTTTAAACTTCACCCCTCTGGGGCCAACGTCCTGACTTTC
TRBV5-1	.	TRBD1	TRBJ2-7	CASNTGQGYEQYF	TGCGCCAGCAATACGGGACAGGGATACGAGCAGTACTTC
TRBV5-1	.	TRBD2	TRBJ2-3	CASSFSGGGTDTQYF	TGCGCCAGCAGCTTTAGCGGGGGGGGCACAGATACGCAGTATTTT
TRBV19	.	TRBD2	TRBJ2-7	CASSKGSGASYEQYF	TGTGCCAGTAGTAAAGGGAGCGGGGCTTCCTACGAGCAGTACTTC
TRBV27	.	TRBD1	TRBJ1-5	CASSYTGGPVGQPQHF	TGTGCCAGCAGTTACACAGGGGGACCCGTCGGTCAGCCCCAGCATTTT
TRBV2	.	.	TRBJ1-5	CASRWTENQPQHF	TGTGCCAGCAGGTGGACAGAGAATCAGCCCCAGCATTTT
TRBV27	.	.	TRBJ2-1	CASSFFGEQFF	TGTGCCAGCAGTTTCTTCGGTGAGCAGTTCTTC
TRBV3-1/TRBV3-2	.	TRBD1	TRBJ1-4	CASSHAQGTGGEKLFF	TGTGCCAGCAGCCATGCCCAGGGCACAGGGGGGGAAAAACTGTTTTTT
TRBV18	.	.	TRBJ2-7	CASSTSMAVEQYF	TGTGCCAGCTCAACGTCTATGGCGGTGGAGCAGTACTTC
TRBV5-4	.	TRBD1	TRBJ1-2	CASSGGQGDYTF	TGTGCCAGCAGCGGGGGACAGGGGGACTACACCTTC
TRBV25-1	.	TRBD2	TRBJ2-7	CASRGVTYEQYF	TGTGCCAGTCGGGGGGTGACCTACGAGCAGTACTTC
TRBV7-9	.	TRBD1	TRBJ2-3	CASSPSGTGVVDTQYF	TGTGCCAGCAGCCCCTCCGGGACAGGGGTAGTAGATACGCAGTATTTT
TRBV28	.	TRBD1	TRBJ1-2	CASSLLQGGYTF	TGTGCCAGCAGTTTATTACAGGGGGGCTACACCTTC
TRBV30	.	.	TRBJ1-4	CAWSVRSGGEKLFF	TGTGCCTGGAGTGTAAGGTCAGGAGGTGAAAAACTGTTTTTT
TRBV10-3	.	TRBD1	TRBJ1-5	CAISESGQGDHQPQHF	TGTGCCATCAGTGAGTCGGGACAGGGGGATCACCAGCCCCAGCATTTT
TRBV28	.	.	TRBJ1-2	CASSFFSLGGNYGYTF	TGTGCCAGCAGTTTCTTTAGCCTTGGTGGTAACTATGGCTACACCTTC
TRBV7-9	.	.	TRBJ2-3	CASSLAQGADTQYF	TGTGCCAGCAGCTTAGCTCAGGGCGCAGATACGCAGTATTTT
TRBV4-2	.	TRBD1	TRBJ2-3	CASSRGTGGTDTQYF	TGTGCCAGCAGCCGTGGGACAGGGGGGACAGATACGCAGTATTTT
TRBV2	.	.	TRBJ1-5	CASSEPNQPQHF	TGTGCCAGCAGTGAACCGAATCAGCCCCAGCATTTT
TRBV19	few	TRBD1	TRBJ1-5	CASSDGTVNQPQHF	TGTGCCAGTAGCGATGGGACAGTCAATCAGCCCCAGCATTTT
TRBV14	.	.	TRBJ2-5	CASSQDWGPGDQKAQYF	TGTGCCAGCAGCCAGGATTGGGGCCCGGGAGACCAAAAAGCCCAGTACTTC
TRBV5-1	.	TRBD1	TRBJ2-2	CASSARQGAGELFF	TGCGCCAGCAGCGCCAGACAGGGCGCCGGGGAGCTGTTTTTT
TRBV2	.	.	TRBJ1-2	CASSRGGNYGYTF	TGTGCCAGCAGTAGAGGTGGAAACTATGGCTACACCTTC